This T cell receptor (beta chain) was documented in a study of shared clonotypes between healthy human individuals. Study in general: Plates per donor: three CD4 naive, three CD4 memory, two CD8 naive, one CD8 memory. Study-wide points: Shared across a few donors were roughly 4.7% of the naive CD4 clonotypes. Non-shared clonotypes had lower generation probabilities than clonotypes shared by all four sorted-subset donors.

This clone was seen only a few times. Its cognate antigen is unknown. After removal of 6 bases from V and 4 bases from J, the junction contained 5 bases not matched to a gene. This CDR3 is 14 amino acids long. Germline lookup yields CDR1 MNHEY and CDR2 SVGAGI. Donors, without exception, were Caucasian adults residing in Nashville, Tennessee. Clones were read by immunoSEQ multiplex PCR, and TCRdb kept only the in-frame ones, dropping some. This sample has nearly 1,000,000 clones, with around 80% found just once. The rearrangement uses TRBV6-5 and TRBJ1-1, with 10 nucleotides matching TRBD1. The sequence was obtained from a young man in good health. What was sequenced was memory CD4+ T cells sorted from blood. The subset here: CD45RA-negative fraction. The DNA of the CDR3 is TGTGCCAGCAGGGGGACAGGGGCGGGCACTGAAGCTTTCTTT. Translated: CASRGTGAGTEAFF.